The 23 T cell receptor beta chains reported below all come from one sample, sequenced in a study of radiotherapy plus CTLA-4 blockade in lung cancer. Using immunoSEQ multiplex PCR, the repertoire was profiled, and TCRdb retains in-frame clones only, with some absent. Seen here are 110,000 or so clones, about four fifths observed once, and the top ten hold about 5.2%. This sample comprised peripheral blood, obtained from a patient treated with radiotherapy plus ipilimumab. The receptors stem from a human donor with non-small cell lung cancer who had a partial response to radiotherapy plus ipilimumab.

The gene calls are TRBV7-2 and TRBJ1-4; 8 nucleotides match TRBD1. Germline V gene lookup returns CDR1 SGHTA and CDR2 FQGNSA. CDR3 length: 18 residues. Trimming at V came to 5 bases and at J to 2 bases, leaving 13 bases not matched to a gene. The CDR3 sequence is CASSPKPRGQATNEKLFF. The CDR3 nucleotides are TGTGCCAGCAGCCCCAAGCCGCGGGGACAGGCCACTAATGAAAAACTGTTTTTT.

This chain joins TRBV29-1 and TRBJ2-2, with D perhaps TRBD2 (5 bases). The CDR3 is 15 residues long. Trimming pared 6 bases from V and 4 bases from J, leaving 18 bases between. Germline CDR1 and CDR2: SQVTM and ANQGSEA. This chain's CDR3 is CSVLTSSGLTGELFF. For the CDR3, the DNA is TGCAGCGTCCTAACTAGTTCGGGTCTCACCGGGGAGCTGTTTTTT.

The chain employs TRBV27 and TRBJ1-5; 9 bases align to TRBD1. The germline gives CDR1 MNHEY, CDR2 SMNVEV (reference sequence). The V segment lost 6 bases and the J segment 4 bases; nucleotides outside the gene matches: 25. The CDR3 loop spans 21 amino acids. The CDR3 nucleotides are TGTGCCAGCAGACAAGGTCGACCTACAGGGGGCGATGAGGTTGGAAATCAGCCCCAGCATTTT. It specifies CASRQGRPTGGDEVGNQPQHF.

The rearrangement joins TRBV28 to TRBJ1-5; D is perhaps TRBD1 (5 bases). The length of the CDR3 is 16 residues. CDR1 MDHEN and CDR2 SYDVKM come from the germline V gene. Trimming took 2 bases from V and 9 from J, leaving 20 bases between them. DNA for the CDR3: TGTGCCAGCAGTTTAGGGGGAGGGCCACCGGGGGGGCCCCAGCATTTT. It yields the protein CASSLGGGPPGGPQHF.

The genes are TRBV28 and TRBJ2-7; the match to TRBD1 covers 7 bases. Germline CDR1 is MDHEN and CDR2 is SYDVKM. The V segment lost 4 bases and the J segment 2 bases; nucleotides outside the gene matches: 14. The CDR3 is 17 residues long. CDR3 sequence (DNA): TGTGCCAGCAGTTCGTCCTTTTTCGGGACAGTAACCTACGAGCAGTACGTC. Encoded protein: CASSSSFFGTVTYEQYV.

The chain combines TRBV9 with TRBJ1-2; D possibly corresponds to TRBD1 (6 bases). V gave up 3 bases and J gave up 8 bases, with 20 bases separating them. Germline CDR1 and CDR2: SGDLS and YYNGEE. The CDR3 runs to 15 residues. As DNA, the CDR3 is TGTGCCAGCAGCGGGGCATACAGGGTCCATGGGGGCTACACCTTC. It yields the protein CASSGAYRVHGGYTF.

The chain uses TRBV27 and TRBJ2-7, with TRBD2 matching over 7 bases. V lost 7 bases and J lost 2; bases outside the gene matches: 8. Germline loops: CDR1 MNHEY, CDR2 SMNVEV (reference sequence). The CDR3 covers 14 residues. CDR3 region: CASKEAAGPYEQYV. The CDR3 DNA is TGTGCCAGCAAAGAAGCAGCGGGGCCCTACGAGCAGTACGTC.

As for this clone: Other DNA sequences of this sample code for an identical CDR3. V gene TRBV2 combines with J gene TRBJ2-1, with 8 bases aligning to TRBD2. This CDR3 is built from 13 residues. V shed 4 bases and J 7 bases; nucleotides not matched to a gene: 3. The V gene's germline CDR1 is SNHLY and CDR2 FYNNEI. The CDR3 nucleotides read TGTGCCAGCAGTGGTTTAGCGGGAAATGAGCAGTTCTTC. The encoded protein is CASSGLAGNEQFF.

The chain links TRBV18 to TRBJ1-1, with TRBD1 matching over 12 bases. Germline V gives CDR1 KGHSH, CDR2 LQKENI. V shed 2 bases and J 7 bases; nucleotides not matched to a gene: 5. This CDR3 comprises 15 residues. In DNA, the CDR3 is TGTGCCAGCTCACCAGGGGGACAGGGGGCGATTGAAGCTTTCTTT. This codes for CASSPGGQGAIEAFF.

The rearrangement uses TRBV15 and TRBJ2-3; the match to TRBD2 covers 10 bases. Germline CDR1 reads LNHNV; CDR2 reads YYDKDF (reference sequence). The ends lost 3 bases at V and 3 bases at J; junction bases unmatched: 3. The CDR3 has 15 residues. In nucleotides, the CDR3 is TGTGCCACCAGCAGTGCTAGCGGGAGAACAGATACGCAGTATTTT. This gives the protein CATSSASGRTDTQYF.

V usage is TRBV6-5 and J usage is TRBJ1-1; D ambiguous. The CDR3 is 14 amino acids. Germline lookup yields CDR1 MNHEY and CDR2 SVGAGI. Deletions cut 7 bases from V and 3 bases from J, with 15 bases between. CDR3 region: CASTIGGLDTEAFF. The DNA of the CDR3 is TGTGCCAGCACCATAGGAGGGTTGGACACTGAAGCTTTCTTT.

The CDR3 DNA reads TGTGCCAGCAAGGGCCGACAGGTGAACTATGGCTACACCTTC. Translated, it gives CASKGRQVNYGYTF. This sequence joins TRBV27 and TRBJ1-2; tentative D call: TRBD1 (6 bases). The CDR3 runs to 14 residues. CDR1 is MNHEY, CDR2 SMNVEV, per germline (reference sequence). Trimming removed 7 bases from V and 2 bases from J, with 14 bases in between.

This clone was detected a few times. The CDR3 sequence: CAIREPPNQGRETEAFF. In DNA form, the CDR3 reads TGTGCCATCAGAGAGCCACCAAATCAGGGTCGTGAAACTGAAGCTTTCTTT. The chain is built from TRBV10-3 and TRBJ1-1, with D perhaps matching TRBD1 (5 bases). This CDR3 has 17 amino acids. Germline CDR1 and CDR2: ENHRY and SYGVKD. Trimming shortened V by 6 bases and J by 5 bases, and 25 bases separated the two germline ends.

The chain joins TRBV10-3 to TRBJ1-2; 9 bases map to TRBD1. CDR1 is ENHRY and CDR2 is SYGVKD in the germline V gene. J lost 3 bases, V lost 7 bases, and 15 bases had no gene match. This CDR3 has 17 amino acids. The CDR3 spells CAINALPGQGLYYGYTF. CDR3 nucleotides: TGTGCCATCAACGCCCTACCGGGACAGGGCCTATACTATGGCTACACCTTC.

The chain uses TRBV6-5 and TRBJ2-7, with a tentative D call TRBD1 (6 bases). V shed 2 bases and J shed 5 bases, with 19 bases lying between them. The CDR3 length is 16 residues. CDR1 and CDR2 from the germline V gene are MNHEY and SVGAGI. The CDR3 protein is CASSYPGQRRVHEQYV. The CDR3, as DNA: TGTGCCAGCAGTTACCCTGGACAGCGGCGCGTCCACGAGCAGTACGTC.

The CDR3 DNA is TGTGCCAGCAGCTTATCGCGGCGGAGCACAGATACGCAGTATTTT. Protein sequence: CASSLSRRSTDTQYF. V usage is TRBV7-9 and J usage is TRBJ2-3; D remains unclear. The CDR3 is 15 amino acids. Germline CDR1 is SEHNR and CDR2 is FQNEAQ (reference sequence). V lost 2 bases and J 0 bases, leaving 9 bases between the germline ends.

The chain has TRBV5-1 and TRBJ2-3; TRBD1 matches 10 bases. CDR3 length equals 15 residues. The V gene end was trimmed by 4 bases and the J gene end by 3 bases; junction bases not matched to a gene: 5. Germline CDR1 SGHRS, CDR2 YFSETQ. The CDR3 coding sequence is TGCGCCAGCAGCCCCGGGACAGGGGAAACAGATACGCAGTATTTT. Residues: CASSPGTGETDTQYF.

This chain uses TRBV7-8 with TRBJ1-2, with TRBD1 identical over 8 bases. The CDR3 covers 17 residues. Per the germline V gene, CDR1 is SGHVS and CDR2 is FQNEAQ. Trimming removed 4 bases from V and 6 bases from J; junction bases left unmatched: 16. CDR3 residues: CASSYKTGAPSADGYTF. The CDR3 DNA sequence: TGTGCCAGCAGCTATAAGACAGGGGCACCCAGCGCGGATGGCTACACCTTC.

This chain links TRBV7-3 with TRBJ2-1; 9 bases map to TRBD2. Germline CDR1 reads SGHTA; CDR2 reads FQGTGA. This CDR3 has 16 amino acids. The trim removed 2 bases at V and 8 bases at J, leaving 10 bases unmatched. CDR3: CASSLEGLASLDEQFF. The DNA for the CDR3 is TGTGCCAGCAGCTTAGAGGGACTAGCCTCTTTGGATGAGCAGTTCTTC.

The CDR3 DNA follows: TGTGCCAGCTCACCACTCCGGGGGAACACTGAAGCTTTCTTT. This translates into CASSPLRGNTEAFF. The chain uses TRBV18 and TRBJ1-1; no clear D gene. Trimming removed 1 base at V and 1 base at J, with 7 bases between. The CDR3 totals 14 residues. CDR1 is KGHSH, CDR2 LQKENI, per germline.

This chain connects TRBV6-1 to TRBJ1-2; tentatively, D is TRBD1 (5 bases). Trimming took 7 bases from V and 1 from J, leaving 13 bases between them. Germline-derived CDR1 and CDR2 are MNHNS and SASEGT. The CDR3 contains 14 residues. CDR3: CASTDLGLNYGYTF. In DNA, the CDR3 is TGTGCCAGCACCGACTTGGGGCTTAACTATGGCTACACCTTC.

As DNA, the CDR3 is TGTGCCAGCAAGAGGACAGGGGGCTTGGATACGCAGTATTTT. This encodes CASKRTGGLDTQYF. The rearrangement links TRBV7-9 to TRBJ2-3; 11 bases map to TRBD1. The CDR3 is 14 amino acids. The ends lost 7 bases at V and 6 bases at J; junction bases unmatched: 6. Germline-derived CDR1 and CDR2 are SEHNR and FQNEAQ (reference sequence).

The rearrangement uses TRBV6-6 and TRBJ1-1, with D perhaps TRBD1 (6 bases). V gave up 2 bases and J gave up 4 bases, with 11 bases separating them. Germline loops: CDR1 MNHNY, CDR2 SVGAGI (reference sequence). This CDR3 has 14 residues. The CDR3: CASSYSLTGTEAFF. CDR3 sequence (DNA): TGTGCCAGCAGTTACAGTCTGACAGGCACTGAAGCTTTCTTT.